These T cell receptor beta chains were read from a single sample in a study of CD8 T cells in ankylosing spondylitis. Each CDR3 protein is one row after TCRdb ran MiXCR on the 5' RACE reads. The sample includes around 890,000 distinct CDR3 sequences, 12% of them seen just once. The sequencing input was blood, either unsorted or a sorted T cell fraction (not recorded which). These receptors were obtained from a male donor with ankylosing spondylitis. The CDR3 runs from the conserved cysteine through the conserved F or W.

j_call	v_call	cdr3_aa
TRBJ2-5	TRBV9	CASSVFSGMVETQYF
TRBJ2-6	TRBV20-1	CSATSPNLGANVLTF
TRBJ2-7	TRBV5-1	CASSLGLGQEAYEQYF
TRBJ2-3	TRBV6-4	CASSDRGGFSTDTQYF
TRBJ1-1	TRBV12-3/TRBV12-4	CASSRGQGWTEAFF
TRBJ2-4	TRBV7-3	CASSLTGSGAAKNIQYF
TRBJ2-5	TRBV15	CATSRAGRETQYF
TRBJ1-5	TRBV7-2	CASSPGGGQGNQPQHF
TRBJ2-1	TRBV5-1	CASSSPGTGDNEQFF
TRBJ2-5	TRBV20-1	CSARDLTGLWETQYF
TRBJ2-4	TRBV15	CATSRDLEAKNIQYF
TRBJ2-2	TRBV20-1	CSARGGGGQGDTGELFF
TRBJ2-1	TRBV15	CATSRDRGQGPSEQFF
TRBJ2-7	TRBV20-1	CSVPGTSGSFYEQYF
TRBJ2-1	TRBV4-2	CASSQDQLGFPNEQFF
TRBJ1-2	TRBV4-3	CASSQESRFGGYTF
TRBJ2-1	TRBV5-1	CASSLGREDEQFF